These 14 T cell receptor beta chains were all obtained from the same sample, sequenced in a study of blood T cell repertoires in COVID-19. Measured with immunoSEQ multiplex PCR; TCRdb has only the in-frame clones, and not every one. The data hold more than 150,000 clones, with around four fifths observed a single time. The sequenced sample consisted of PBMCs or T cells enriched from blood (not recorded which). Source of these receptors: a woman between 50 and 59 years old who had recovered from COVID-19.

The chain employs TRBV5-8 and TRBJ2-7; D uncertain. In germline, CDR1 is SGHTS, CDR2 YDEGEE. The CDR3 runs 13 residues. The V gene lost 1 base and the J gene lost 2 bases, with 7 bases spanning the gap. CDR3 sequence (DNA): TGTGCCAGCAGCTTGTACGGTACCTACGAGCAGTACTTC. This codes for CASSLYGTYEQYF.

This chain's CDR3 is CASSRNRQETQYF. In DNA, the CDR3 is TGTGCCAGCAGTCGAAACAGGCAAGAGACCCAGTACTTC. This chain uses TRBV12-3 or TRBV12-4 with TRBJ2-5; tentative D call: TRBD1 (5 bases). This CDR3 region has 13 residues. The V end lost 5 bases, the J end lost 2 bases, and 9 bases lay between the germline ends.

The chain joins TRBV5-1 to TRBJ2-3; 8 bases align to TRBD1. V shed 4 bases and J 0 bases; nucleotides not matched to a gene: 1. The CDR3 contains 14 residues. The V gene's germline CDR1 is SGHRS and CDR2 YFSETQ. CDR3 DNA: TGCGCCAGCAGCCGACAGGGGAGCACAGATACGCAGTATTTT. Amino acids: CASSRQGSTDTQYF.

The genes are TRBV2 and TRBJ2-1, with 8 bases lining up with TRBD2. CDR1 and CDR2 from the germline V gene are SNHLY and FYNNEI. The J segment lost 4 bases and the V segment lost 1 base, leaving 3 bases of the junction unmatched. The CDR3 covers 15 residues. The CDR3 loop reads CASSEVKRGYNEQFF. Written as DNA, the CDR3 is TGTGCCAGCAGTGAAGTTAAGCGGGGGTACAATGAGCAGTTCTTC.

The chain combines TRBV5-5 with TRBJ2-5, with TRBD2 matching 7 bases. Looked up from germline, CDR1 is SGHKS and CDR2 is YYEKEE (reference sequence). The CDR3 spans 15 residues. V gave up 0 bases and J gave up 2 bases; unmatched junction bases: 4. The CDR3 DNA reads as TGTGCCAGCAGCTTGGCCGGGACTATACAAGAGACCCAGTACTTC. This codes for CASSLAGTIQETQYF.

The rearrangement links TRBV6-2 or TRBV6-3 to TRBJ1-2; possible D gene TRBD1, 5 bases. Germline assignment: CDR1 MNHEY and CDR2 SVGEGT. CDR3 size: 13 residues. V lost 5 bases and J lost 2, with 9 bases in between. Written as DNA, the CDR3 is TGTGCCAGCAGTCATCAGGGCAACTATGGCTACACCTTC. Amino acid sequence: CASSHQGNYGYTF.

V and J are TRBV9 and TRBJ2-7; D remains ambiguous. Trimming stripped 1 base from V and 1 base from J, with 12 bases between. Germline assignment: CDR1 SGDLS and CDR2 YYNGEE. This CDR3 has 15 residues. CDR3 protein: CASSVLPDKSYEQYF. The DNA of the CDR3 is TGTGCCAGCAGCGTACTTCCCGACAAATCCTACGAGCAGTACTTC.

The V call is TRBV11-2, the J call TRBJ2-3; 7 nucleotides align to TRBD1. This CDR3 region has 16 residues. CDR1 SGHAT and CDR2 FQNNGV come from the germline V gene. The J segment lost 7 bases and the V segment lost 0 bases, leaving 10 bases of the junction unmatched. CDR3 in amino acids: CASSLEIGATGHTQYF. DNA for the CDR3: TGTGCCAGCAGCTTAGAGATAGGGGCGACAGGGCATACGCAGTATTTT.

The genes are TRBV6-5 and TRBJ2-7; 7 nucleotides agree with TRBD1. Germline V CDR1 and CDR2: MNHEY, SVGAGI. This CDR3 is 14 amino acids long. Germline trimming cut 6 bases from V and 5 bases from J; bases unmatched to any gene: 10. The CDR3 loop reads CASRIPGQFDEQYF. For the CDR3, the DNA is TGTGCCAGCAGAATACCGGGACAGTTCGACGAGCAGTACTTC.

The rearrangement joins TRBV15 to TRBJ2-1, with a weak D call TRBD2 (6 bases). The CDR3 is made up of 15 amino acids. V shed 3 bases and J shed 9 bases, with 18 bases lying between them. Germline assignment: CDR1 LNHNV and CDR2 YYDKDF (reference sequence). CDR3 sequence reads: CATSSPLSGLGEQFF. CDR3 in DNA: TGTGCCACCAGCAGCCCCCTAAGCGGGCTCGGTGAGCAGTTCTTC. The variable domain in full, with the rest retrieved from reference TRBV15 and TRBJ2-1, is DAMVIQNPRYQVTQFGKPVTLSCSQTLNHNVMYWYQQKSSQAPKLLFHYYDKDFNNEADTPDNFQSRRPNTSFCFLDIRSPGLGDTAMYLCATSSPLSGLGEQFFGPGTRLTVL.

The rearrangement joins TRBV6-5 to TRBJ2-7; TRBD2 agrees at 10 bases. Germline V gene data show CDR1 as MNHEY and CDR2 as SVGAGI. This CDR3 is 15 amino acids long. V was clipped by 6 bases and J by 5 bases; unmatched bases: 10. The DNA for the CDR3 is TGTGCCAGCAGGCGGGCAATCGGGACTAGCGACGAGCAGTACTTC. It encodes CASRRAIGTSDEQYF.

The gene calls are TRBV2 and TRBJ1-1; TRBD1 agrees at 7 bases. The CDR3 sequence is 14 residues long. Germline V lookup: CDR1 SNHLY, CDR2 FYNNEI. Trimming removed 7 bases from V and 1 base from J; junction bases left unmatched: 6. CDR3 loop: CASIAGTANTEAFF. CDR3 DNA: TGTGCCAGCATCGCCGGGACAGCGAACACTGAAGCTTTCTTT.

V usage is TRBV5-1 and J usage is TRBJ1-1; TRBD1 matches at 7 bases. Germline CDR1 and CDR2: SGHRS and YFSETQ. The CDR3 consists of 15 residues. Losses at the gene ends were 0 bases for V and 1 base for J; bases not matched to a gene: 3. The CDR3 nucleotides read TGCGCCAGCAGCTTGGGGGACAGCAAGAACACTGAAGCTTTCTTT. It translates to CASSLGDSKNTEAFF.

V usage is TRBV5-1 and J usage is TRBJ1-5; 8 bases fit TRBD1. The length of the CDR3 is 14 residues. V was pared by 0 bases and J by 6 bases, with 2 bases of the junction left unmatched. The germline V gene encodes CDR1 SGHRS and CDR2 YFSETQ. CDR3 protein: CASSLAGGGQPQHF. In DNA, the CDR3 is TGCGCCAGCAGCTTGGCAGGGGGCGGTCAGCCCCAGCATTTT. Using reference TRBV5-1 and TRBJ1-5 for the parts outside the CDR3, the full variable domain is KAGVTQTPRYLIKTRGQQVTLSCSPISGHRSVSWYQQTPGQGLQFLFEYFSETQRNKGNFPGRFSGRQFSNSRSEMNVSTLELGDSALYLCASSLAGGGQPQHFGDGTRLSIL.